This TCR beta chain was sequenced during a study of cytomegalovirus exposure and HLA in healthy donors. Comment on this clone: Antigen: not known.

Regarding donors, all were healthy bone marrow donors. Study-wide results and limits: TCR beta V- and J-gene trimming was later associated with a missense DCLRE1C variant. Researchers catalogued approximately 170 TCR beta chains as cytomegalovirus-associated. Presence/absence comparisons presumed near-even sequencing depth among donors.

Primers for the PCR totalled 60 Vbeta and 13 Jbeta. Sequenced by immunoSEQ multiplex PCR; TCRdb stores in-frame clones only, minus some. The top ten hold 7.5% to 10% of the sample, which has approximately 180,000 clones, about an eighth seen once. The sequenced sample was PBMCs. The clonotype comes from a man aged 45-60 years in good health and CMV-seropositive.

CDR3: CASSGQGTKETQYF. The CDR3 DNA follows: TGTGCCAGCAGTGGGCAGGGGACGAAAGAGACCCAGTACTTC. The chain employs TRBV2 and TRBJ2-5; maybe TRBD1 (6 bases). V lost 4 bases to trimming and J lost 3 bases, with 12 bases between them. Germline CDR1 SNHLY, CDR2 FYNNEI. The CDR3 runs 14 residues.